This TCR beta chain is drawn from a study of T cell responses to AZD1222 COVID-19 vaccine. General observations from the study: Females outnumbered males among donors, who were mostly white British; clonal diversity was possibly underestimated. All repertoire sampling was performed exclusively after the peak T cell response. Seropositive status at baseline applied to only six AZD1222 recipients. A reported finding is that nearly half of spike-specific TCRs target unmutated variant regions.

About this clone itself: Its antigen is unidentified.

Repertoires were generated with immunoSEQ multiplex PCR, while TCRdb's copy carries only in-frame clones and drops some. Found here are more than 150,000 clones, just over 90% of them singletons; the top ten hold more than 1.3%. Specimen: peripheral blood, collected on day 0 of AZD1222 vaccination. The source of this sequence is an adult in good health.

The CDR3 DNA is TGTGCCAGCAGCCAAGAGGAAGCTTTCTTT. Translation gives CASSQEEAFF. The genes are TRBV3-1 (or the pseudogene TRBV3-2) and TRBJ1-1, with D unclear. Trimming removed 0 bases at V and 8 bases at J, with 1 base between. The germline V gene has CDR1 LGHDT and CDR2 YNNKEL (reference sequence). The CDR3 totals 10 residues.